This T cell receptor beta chain was recovered during a study of T cell repertoires in cytomegalovirus infection. Study background: Both recently identified HLA-C-restricted and well-studied HLA-B-restricted CMV epitopes were used in the study. TCR beta signatures that were public indicated CMV infection and matching HLA type. Study observations and caveats: Identification of carriers of CMV plus the relevant HLA was performed using cumulative public TCR beta family frequency.

This clonotype was counted ten times or more. Its matching antigen is unknown. The CDR3 has 12 amino acids. Germline V gene sequence: CDR1 SGHVS, CDR2 FQNEAQ. The V end lost 5 bases, the J end lost 5 bases, and 7 bases lay between the germline ends. Via MiXCR, TCRdb re-called the reads, giving one row per CDR3 protein. The sample shows about 52,000 distinct CDR3 sequences, roughly a fifth of them seen only once. The sequence was obtained from a human donor in good health (CMV status not recorded). Some clones in this sample may be carry-over from other donors' samples. The chain joins TRBV7-8 to TRBJ1-5; D not resolved. This specimen consisted of CD8+ T cells from cultured PBMCs, obtained from culture after CMV antigen stimulation. CDR3 in DNA: TGTGCCAGCAGCGGCACAGATCAGCCCCAGCATTTT. This gives the protein CASSGTDQPQHF.